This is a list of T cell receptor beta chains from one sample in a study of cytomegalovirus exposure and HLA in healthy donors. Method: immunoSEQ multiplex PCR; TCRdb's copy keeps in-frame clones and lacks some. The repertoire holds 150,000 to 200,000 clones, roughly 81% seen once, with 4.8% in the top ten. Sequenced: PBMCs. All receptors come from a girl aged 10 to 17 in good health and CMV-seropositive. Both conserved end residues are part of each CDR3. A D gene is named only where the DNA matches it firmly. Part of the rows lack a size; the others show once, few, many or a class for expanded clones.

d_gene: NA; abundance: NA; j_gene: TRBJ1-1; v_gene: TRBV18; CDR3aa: CASSPGHTANTEAFF; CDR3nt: TGTGCCAGCTCACCAGGACACACGGCGAACACTGAAGCTTTCTTT
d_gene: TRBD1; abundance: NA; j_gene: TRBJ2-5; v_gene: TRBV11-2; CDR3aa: CASSLGGTGVKTQYF; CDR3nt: TGTGCCAGCAGCTTAGGAGGGACAGGGGTAAAGACCCAGTACTTC
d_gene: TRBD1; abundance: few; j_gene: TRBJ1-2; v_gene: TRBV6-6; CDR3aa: CASSYRADRGNGYTF; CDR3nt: TGTGCCAGCAGTTACCGCGCTGACAGGGGAAATGGCTACACCTTC
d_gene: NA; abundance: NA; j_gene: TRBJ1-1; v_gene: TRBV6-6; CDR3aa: CASTQRGRGTEAFF; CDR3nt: TGTGCCAGCACCCAGCGGGGGAGAGGCACTGAAGCTTTCTTT
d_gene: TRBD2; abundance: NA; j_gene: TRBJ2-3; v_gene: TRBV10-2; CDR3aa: CATLLAGLSTDTQYF; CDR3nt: TGCGCCACCCTTCTAGCGGGACTTAGCACAGATACGCAGTATTTT
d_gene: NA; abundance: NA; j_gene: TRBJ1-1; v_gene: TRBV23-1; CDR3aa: CASSQNRETEAFF; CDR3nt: TGCGCCAGCAGTCAAAACAGGGAAACTGAAGCTTTCTTT
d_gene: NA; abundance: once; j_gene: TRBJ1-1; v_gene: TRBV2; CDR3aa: CASSVEGNTEAFF; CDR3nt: TGTGCCAGCAGTGTTGAGGGGAACACTGAAGCTTTCTTT
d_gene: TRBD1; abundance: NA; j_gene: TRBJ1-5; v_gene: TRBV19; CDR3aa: CASSIDQDRAYSNQPQHF; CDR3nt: TGTGCTAGTAGTATAGATCAGGACAGGGCATATAGCAATCAGCCCCAGCATTTT
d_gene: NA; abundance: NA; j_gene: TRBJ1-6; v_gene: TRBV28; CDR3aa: CASSHQPHAGGYNSPLHF; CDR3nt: TGTGCCAGCAGTCACCAACCCCACGCGGGGGGCTATAATTCACCCCTCCACTTT
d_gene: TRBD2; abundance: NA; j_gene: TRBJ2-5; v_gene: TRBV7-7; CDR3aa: CASSDDVAGGRETQYF; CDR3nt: TGTGCTAGCAGCGACGACGTAGCGGGGGGGCGGGAGACCCAGTACTTC
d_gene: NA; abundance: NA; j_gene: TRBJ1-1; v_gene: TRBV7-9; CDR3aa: CASSPERRNTEAFF; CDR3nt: TGTGCCAGCAGCCCCGAGAGAAGGAACACTGAAGCTTTCTTT
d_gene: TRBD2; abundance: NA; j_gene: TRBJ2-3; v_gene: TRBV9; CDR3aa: CATSGGPQDTQYF; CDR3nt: TGTGCCACCTCGGGGGGGCCTCAGGATACGCAGTATTTT
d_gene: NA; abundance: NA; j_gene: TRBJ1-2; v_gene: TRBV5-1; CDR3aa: CASSLSNYGYTF; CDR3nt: TGCGCCAGCAGTCTGTCTAACTATGGCTACACCTTC
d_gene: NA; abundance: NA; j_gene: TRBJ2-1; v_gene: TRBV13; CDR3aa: CASSLLGNEQFF; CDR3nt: TGTGCCAGCAGTTTGCTCGGCAATGAGCAGTTCTTC
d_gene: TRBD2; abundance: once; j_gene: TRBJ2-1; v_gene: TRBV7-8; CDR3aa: CASSLRAGGSSSEFF; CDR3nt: TGTGCCAGCAGCCTACGAGCGGGGGGGTCCTCTAGCGAGTTCTTC
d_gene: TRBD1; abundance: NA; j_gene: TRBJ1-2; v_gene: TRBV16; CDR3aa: CASSQSNRGIPNYGYTF; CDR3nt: TGTGCCAGCAGCCAATCGAACAGGGGAATTCCTAACTATGGCTACACCTTC
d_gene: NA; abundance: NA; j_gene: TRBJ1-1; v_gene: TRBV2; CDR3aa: CARPDSTLTEAFF; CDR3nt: TGTGCCAGACCTGACAGTACCCTCACTGAAGCTTTCTTT
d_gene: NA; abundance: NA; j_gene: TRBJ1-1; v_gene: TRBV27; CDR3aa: CASSLSGRGGTEAFF; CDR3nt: TGTGCCAGCAGTCTTTCTGGGCGCGGAGGAACTGAAGCTTTCTTT
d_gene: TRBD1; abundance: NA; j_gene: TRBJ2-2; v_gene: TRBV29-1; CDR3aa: CSVEKTGDHGELFF; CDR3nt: TGCAGCGTTGAGAAGACAGGGGACCACGGGGAGCTGTTTTTT
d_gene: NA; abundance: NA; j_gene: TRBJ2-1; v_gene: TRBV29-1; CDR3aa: CSVEGPGPISYNEQFF; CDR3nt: TGCAGCGTTGAAGGACCAGGGCCCATCTCCTACAATGAGCAGTTCTTC
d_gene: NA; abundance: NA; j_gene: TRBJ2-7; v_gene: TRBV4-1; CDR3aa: CASSQVRGHYEQYF; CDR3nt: TGCGCCAGCAGCCAAGTTCGGGGACACTACGAGCAGTACTTC
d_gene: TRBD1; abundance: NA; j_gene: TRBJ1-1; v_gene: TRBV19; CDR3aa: CASSQGGTEAFF; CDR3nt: TGTGCCAGTAGCCAGGGGGGCACTGAAGCTTTCTTT
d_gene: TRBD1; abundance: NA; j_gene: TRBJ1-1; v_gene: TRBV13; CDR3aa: CASSSTDRGLNTEAFF; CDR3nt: TGTGCCAGCAGCTCTACCGACAGGGGTTTGAACACTGAAGCTTTCTTT
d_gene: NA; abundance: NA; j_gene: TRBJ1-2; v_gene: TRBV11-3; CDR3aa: CASSYSGKGTNYGYTF; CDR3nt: TGTGCCAGCAGCTATTCCGGGAAGGGTACTAACTATGGCTACACCTTC
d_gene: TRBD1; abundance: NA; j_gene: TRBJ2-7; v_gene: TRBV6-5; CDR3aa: CASSGNRGYEQYF; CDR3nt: TGTGCCAGCAGTGGGAACAGGGGGTACGAGCAGTACTTC
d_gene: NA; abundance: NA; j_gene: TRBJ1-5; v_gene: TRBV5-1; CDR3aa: CASRLDLGLQPQHF; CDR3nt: TGCGCCAGCAGATTGGATCTGGGGCTACAGCCCCAGCATTTT
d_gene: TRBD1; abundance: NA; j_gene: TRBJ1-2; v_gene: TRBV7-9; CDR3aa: CASSLSPTGGFDGYTF; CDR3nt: TGTGCCAGCAGCTTGTCACCTACAGGGGGCTTCGATGGCTACACCTTC
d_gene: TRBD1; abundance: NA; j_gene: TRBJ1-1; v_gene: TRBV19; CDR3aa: CASSILQGGTEAFF; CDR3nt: TGTGCCAGTAGTATTCTTCAGGGGGGCACTGAAGCTTTCTTT